This T cell receptor beta chain was recorded in a study of T cells in Graves' hyperthyroidism and ophthalmopathy. Amplification of TCR beta CDR3 regions used RNA as the template. A first-round RT-PCR of the TCR CDR3 used the HTBI primer set. TCRdb re-derived calls from the multiplex PCR reads in MiXCR, one entry per CDR3 protein. The data hold 400,000 to 550,000 distinct CDR3 sequences, with around a quarter observed a single time. Input material: blood. This clonotype originated in a woman younger than 45 with Graves' ophthalmopathy.

CDR3: CATNSLNTEAFF. DNA for the CDR3: TGTGCCACGAATTCTCTGAACACTGAAGCTTTCTTT. The chain employs TRBV6-1 and TRBJ1-1, with D unresolved. Trimming pared 10 bases from V and 0 bases from J, leaving 9 bases between. The CDR3 loop spans 12 amino acids. Germline V gene data show CDR1 as MNHNS and CDR2 as SASEGT.